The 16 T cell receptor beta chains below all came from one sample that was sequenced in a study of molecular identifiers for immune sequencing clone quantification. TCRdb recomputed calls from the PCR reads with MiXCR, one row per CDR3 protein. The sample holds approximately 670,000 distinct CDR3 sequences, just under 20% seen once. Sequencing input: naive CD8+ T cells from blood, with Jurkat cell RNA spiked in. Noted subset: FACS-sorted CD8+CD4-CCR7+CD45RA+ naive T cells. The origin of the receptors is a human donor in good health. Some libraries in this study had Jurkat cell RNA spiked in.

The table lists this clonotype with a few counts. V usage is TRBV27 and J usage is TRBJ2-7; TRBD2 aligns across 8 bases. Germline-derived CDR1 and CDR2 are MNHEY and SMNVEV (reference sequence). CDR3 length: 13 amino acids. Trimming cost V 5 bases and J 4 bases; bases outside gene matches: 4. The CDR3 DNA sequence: TGTGCCAGCAGTACACCTAGCGGGTACGAGCAGTACTTC. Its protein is CASSTPSGYEQYF.

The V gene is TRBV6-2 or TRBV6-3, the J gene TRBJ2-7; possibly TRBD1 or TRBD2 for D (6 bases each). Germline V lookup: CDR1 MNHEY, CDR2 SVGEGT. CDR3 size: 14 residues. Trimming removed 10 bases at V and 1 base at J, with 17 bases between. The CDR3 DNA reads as TGTGCCATAAACGGGCAGGGGACTTCCTACGAGCAGTACTTC. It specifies CAINGQGTSYEQYF.

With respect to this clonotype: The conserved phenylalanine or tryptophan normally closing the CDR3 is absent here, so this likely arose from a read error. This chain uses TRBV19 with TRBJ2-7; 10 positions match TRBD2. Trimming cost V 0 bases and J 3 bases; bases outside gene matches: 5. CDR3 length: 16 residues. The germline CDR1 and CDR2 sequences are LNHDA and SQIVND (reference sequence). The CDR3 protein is CASSIDGTSEYYEQYL. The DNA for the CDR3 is TGTGCCAGTAGTATAGACGGGACTAGCGAATACTACGAGCAGTACCTC.

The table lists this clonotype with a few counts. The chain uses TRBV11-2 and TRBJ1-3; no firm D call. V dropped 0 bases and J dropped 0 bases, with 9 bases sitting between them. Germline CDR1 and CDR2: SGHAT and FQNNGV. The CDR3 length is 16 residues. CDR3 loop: CASSLEVSFSGNTIYF. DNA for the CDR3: TGTGCCAGCAGCTTAGAGGTCAGCTTCTCTGGAAACACCATATATTTT.

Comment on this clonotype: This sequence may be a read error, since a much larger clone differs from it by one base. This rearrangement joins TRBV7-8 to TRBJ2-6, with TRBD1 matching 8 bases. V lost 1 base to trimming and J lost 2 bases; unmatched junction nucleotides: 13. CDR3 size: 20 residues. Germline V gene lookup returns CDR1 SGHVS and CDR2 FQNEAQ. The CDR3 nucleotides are TGTGCCAGCAGCTTAGTAATACAGACAGGGGACTTCCCTGGGGCCAACGTCCTGACTTTC. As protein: CASSLVIQTGDFPGANVLTF.

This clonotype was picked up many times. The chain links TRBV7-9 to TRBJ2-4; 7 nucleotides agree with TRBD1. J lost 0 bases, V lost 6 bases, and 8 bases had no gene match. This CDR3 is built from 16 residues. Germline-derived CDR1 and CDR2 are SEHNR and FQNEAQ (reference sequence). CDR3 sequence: CASSTGQATAKNIQYF. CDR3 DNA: TGTGCCAGCAGTACCGGACAGGCGACAGCCAAAAACATTCAGTACTTC. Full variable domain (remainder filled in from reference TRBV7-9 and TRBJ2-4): DTGVSQNPRHKITKRGQNVTFRCDPISEHNRLYWYRQTLGQGPEFLTYFQNEAQLEKSRLLSDRFSAERPKGSFSTLEIQRTEQGDSAMYLCASSTGQATAKNIQYFGAGTRLSVL.

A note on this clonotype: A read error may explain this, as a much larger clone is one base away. CDR3 nucleotides: TGCAGTGCTAGAGAGACCAGTAGCGGGAGCGCCTACGAGCAGTACTTC. Its translation is CSARETSSGSAYEQYF. This sequence joins TRBV20-1 and TRBJ2-7; 9 nucleotides match TRBD2. The CDR3 spans 16 residues. Germline V gene data show CDR1 as DFQATT and CDR2 as SNEGSKA (reference sequence). The V gene end was trimmed by 0 bases and the J gene end by 2 bases; junction bases not matched to a gene: 8.

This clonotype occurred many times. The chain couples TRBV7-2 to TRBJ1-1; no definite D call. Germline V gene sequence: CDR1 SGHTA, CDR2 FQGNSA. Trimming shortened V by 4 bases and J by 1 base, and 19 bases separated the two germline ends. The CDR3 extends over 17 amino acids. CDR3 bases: TGTGCCAGCAGCTCAGGACTTGGGTTTCCCACGAACACTGAAGCTTTCTTT. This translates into CASSSGLGFPTNTEAFF.

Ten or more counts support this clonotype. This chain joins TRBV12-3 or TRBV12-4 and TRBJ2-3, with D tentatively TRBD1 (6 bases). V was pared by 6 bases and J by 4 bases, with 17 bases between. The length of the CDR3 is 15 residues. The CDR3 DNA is TGTGCCAGCAGCCGAACAGGGTCAACGGCAGATACGCAGTATTTT. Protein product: CASSRTGSTADTQYF.

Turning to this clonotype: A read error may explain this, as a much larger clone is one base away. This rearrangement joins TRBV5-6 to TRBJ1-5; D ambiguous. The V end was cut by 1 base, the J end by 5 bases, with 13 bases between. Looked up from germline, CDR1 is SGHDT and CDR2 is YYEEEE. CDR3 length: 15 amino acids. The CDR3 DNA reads TGTGCCAGCAGCTTGTCTCCAGGCGACGATCAGCCCCAGCATTTT. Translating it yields CASSLSPGDDQPQHF.

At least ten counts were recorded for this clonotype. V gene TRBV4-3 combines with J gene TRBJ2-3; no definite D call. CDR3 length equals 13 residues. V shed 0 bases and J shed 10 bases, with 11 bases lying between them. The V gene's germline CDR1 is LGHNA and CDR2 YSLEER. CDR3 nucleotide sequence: TGCGCCAGCAGCCAAGATTTCTTGTTGGCGCAGTATTTT. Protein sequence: CASSQDFLLAQYF.

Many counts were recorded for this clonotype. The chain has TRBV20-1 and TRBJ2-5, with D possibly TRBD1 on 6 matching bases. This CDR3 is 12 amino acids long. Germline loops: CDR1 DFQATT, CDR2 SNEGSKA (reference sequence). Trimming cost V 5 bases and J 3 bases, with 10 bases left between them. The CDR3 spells CSALDRKETQYF. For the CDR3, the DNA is TGCAGTGCTTTGGACAGAAAAGAGACCCAGTACTTC.

CDR3 amino acids: CASSVGQGTYNEQFF. In nucleotides, the CDR3 is TGTGCCAGCAGCGTGGGACAGGGTACCTACAATGAGCAGTTCTTC. The rearrangement joins TRBV9 to TRBJ2-1, with TRBD1 identical over 9 bases. From germline, CDR1 is SGDLS and CDR2 YYNGEE. The V and J ends lost 2 bases and 2 bases, in that order; junction bases with no gene match: 2. The CDR3 extends over 15 amino acids.

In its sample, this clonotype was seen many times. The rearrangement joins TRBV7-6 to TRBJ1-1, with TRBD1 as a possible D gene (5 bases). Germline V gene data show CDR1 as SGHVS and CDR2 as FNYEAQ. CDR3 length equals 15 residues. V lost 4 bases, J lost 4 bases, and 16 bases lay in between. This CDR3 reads CASSSSAGMGTEAFF. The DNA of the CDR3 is TGTGCCAGCAGCTCGAGCGCAGGGATGGGCACTGAAGCTTTCTTT.

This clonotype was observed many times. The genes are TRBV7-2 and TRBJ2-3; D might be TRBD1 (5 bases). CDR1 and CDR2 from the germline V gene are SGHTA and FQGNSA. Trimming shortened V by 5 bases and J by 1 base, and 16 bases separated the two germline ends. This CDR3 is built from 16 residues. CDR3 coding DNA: TGTGCCAGCAGCAATCCCCTGGTAGGGGGCACAGATACGCAGTATTTT. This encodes CASSNPLVGGTDTQYF.

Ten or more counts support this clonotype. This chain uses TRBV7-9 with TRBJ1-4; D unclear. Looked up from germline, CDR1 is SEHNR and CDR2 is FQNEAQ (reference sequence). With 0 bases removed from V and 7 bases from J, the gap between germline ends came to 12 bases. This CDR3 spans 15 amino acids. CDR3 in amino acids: CASSLAVSRAEKLFF. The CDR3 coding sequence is TGTGCCAGCAGCTTAGCGGTCTCTAGGGCTGAAAAACTGTTTTTT.